This T cell receptor beta chain derives from a study of blood T cell repertoires in COVID-19. There are 13 residues in the CDR3. With 0 bases removed from V and 5 bases from J, the gap between germline ends came to 6 bases. Germline CDR1 is SGHKS and CDR2 is YYEKEE (reference sequence). TCRdb's copy holds only in-frame clones and misses some; the assay was immunoSEQ multiplex PCR. The table shows approximately 12,000 clones, with approximately 85% occurring only once. The chain recombines TRBV5-5 with TRBJ1-5; the D is unclear. This receptor was obtained from a woman aged 55-69 years with acute or convalescent COVID-19. Material for sequencing was peripheral blood. The chain's CDR3 is CASSLDGYQPQHF. CDR3 DNA sequence: TGTGCCAGCAGCTTGGACGGGTATCAGCCCCAGCATTTT. Variable domain in full (rest from reference TRBV5-5 and TRBJ1-5): DAGVTQSPTHLIKTRGQQVTLRCSPISGHKSVSWYQQVLGQGPQFIFQYYEKEERGRGNFPDRFSARQFPNYSSELNVNALLLGDSALYLCASSLDGYQPQHFGDGTRLSIL.